This T cell receptor beta chain appears in the sequencing data of a study of siplizumab effects on memory and regulatory T cells. The study, taken as a whole, reports: Roughly 80-97% of proliferating CD4+ or CD8+ clones defied assignment to a naive or memory phenotype. Memory cells seemed less diverse than naive T cells, which also seemed major contributors to the alloresponse.

The CDR3 is 15 residues long. V was clipped by 4 bases and J by 3 bases; unmatched bases: 8. Germline V gene sequence: CDR1 SGHDT, CDR2 YYEEEE. With respect to this clone: Antigen specificity is unknown.

Assay used: immunoSEQ multiplex PCR; TCRdb lists only in-frame clones, some missing. The sample shows roughly 120,000 clones, roughly 90% of them seen only once. This clonotype originated in a human donor in good health. The sequenced sample was CD4+ T cells sorted from blood. V is TRBV5-6 and J is TRBJ1-1, with 8 bases lining up with TRBD1. The CDR3 DNA follows: TGTGCCAGCAGCCCCAGGGGGCTTGGGGACACTGAAGCTTTCTTT. This translates into CASSPRGLGDTEAFF.